The present TCR beta chain was sequenced within a study of control samples from healthy donors and cancer patients. Assay: immunoSEQ multiplex PCR; the TCRdb copy retains only in-frame clones and omits some. The sample includes about 110,000 clones, approximately 80% of them seen just once. The receptor comes from a man younger than 35 in good health. The sequenced sample consisted of blood.

The CDR3 here is CASSLLGRSTEAFF. In DNA, the CDR3 is TGTGCCAGCAGCTTATTAGGGAGGAGCACTGAAGCTTTCTTT. The V gene is TRBV5-6, the J gene TRBJ1-1; D remains unclear. The CDR3 runs to 14 residues. Trimming stripped 2 bases from V and 4 bases from J, with 12 bases between. Germline CDR1 reads SGHDT; CDR2 reads YYEEEE.